The T cell receptor beta chain described here comes from a study of post-analysis software for immune sequencing data. About the research overall: Relapsing-remitting, secondary progressive and progressive-relapsing courses of multiple sclerosis were included. Findings of the study overall: Patients had higher frequencies than controls of about five TRBV segments, including TRBV5-6, TRBV5-1 and TRBV20-1. Among multiple sclerosis patients, normalized Chao1 diversity was significantly below that of controls.

This clonotype showed up many times. Its target is not known. The CDR3 is made up of 14 amino acids. Germline V gives CDR1 SGHRS, CDR2 YFSETQ. The germline V and J ends were trimmed by 4 bases and 6 bases, with 13 bases remaining between them. Unique molecular identifiers were carried by the TCR beta cDNA libraries. Some 500,000 cDNA molecules were obtained from about 1 to 10 million T cells. In TCRdb, the PCR reads were re-called with MiXCR into one record per CDR3 protein. The data show approximately 160,000 distinct CDR3 sequences, about 29% seen once. Material for sequencing was blood. The chain carries TRBV5-1 and TRBJ1-4, with TRBD1 as a possible D gene (6 bases). This receptor was identified in a girl under 18 with multiple sclerosis. This CDR3 reads CASSLRDNDEKLFF. CDR3 nucleotides: TGCGCCAGCAGCCTCCGGGACAACGATGAAAAACTGTTTTTT. The variable domain in full, completed from reference TRBV5-1 and TRBJ1-4, reads KAGVTQTPRYLIKTRGQQVTLSCSPISGHRSVSWYQQTPGQGLQFLFEYFSETQRNKGNFPGRFSGRQFSNSRSEMNVSTLELGDSALYLCASSLRDNDEKLFFGSGTQLSVL.